This T cell receptor (beta chain) appears in the sequencing data of a study of T cell responses to AZD1222 COVID-19 vaccine (dated by TCRdb to the early 2020s). Looking at the study overall: TCR sequencing covered about 230 trial participants: approximately 200 given two doses of AZD1222 and around 25 given two doses of MenACWY control vaccine. Trial participants were enrolled into age subgroups of 18-55, 56-69 and 70-plus years, which contained around 140, 26 and 57 TCR-sequenced participants, respectively.

The CDR3 starts with the cysteine, ends with the phenylalanine, and has 11 residues. The DNA shown is the 33-base CDR3, in frame from base 1. The junction carries 5 bases between V and J, which are trimmed by 2 bases and 6 bases respectively. The germline V gene sets CDR1 to MDHEN and CDR2 to SYDVKM. On this clone itself: What this receptor recognizes is not known. Base-call qualities are not available, and no considerably larger clone is one nucleotide away.

The CDR3 regions of human TCRbeta chains were subjected to immunosequencing. The paper's processing steps were these. Repertoire TCRs were matched against a reference library of SARS-CoV-2-specific TCRs generated with the MIRA antigen-specificity platform. Breadth meant the fraction of unique TCRs that were SARS-CoV-2-associated, whereas depth meant the fraction of total T cells that were SARS-CoV-2-associated. Using the MIRA data, every spike-specific TCR was mapped to the spike region that the TCR reacted to and assigned to either a CD4 or a CD8 class. Log10-transformed breadth and depth values were compared by one-way ANOVA with Sidak's multiple comparisons tests. What TCRdb holds here is the immuneACCESS table cut down to in-frame rearrangements. Part of the clones is not present; checked against another copy, under half of the missing clones reflect an unresolved V gene, and the others are unexplained. Clone size and the V and J calls come from that table; the DNA yielded D and trimming. Present in this sample are roughly 150,000 clones, roughly 88% of which were seen just once. 1.5% to 2% of the sample is held by the ten biggest clonotypes.

The time point tag for this specimen amounts to: about 28 days (+/-7) after the second vaccine dose. AZD1222 recipients with second doses at about 4 weeks or about 12 weeks were pooled, because spike-specific TCR depth and breadth did not differ between schedules. The vaccinee samples were drawn from two UK trials, COV001 and COV002, one of which was a single-blind randomized controlled phase 2/3 trial testing AZD1222 (ChAdOx1 nCoV-19) in healthy adults. For TCRbeta chain sequencing, PBMC samples were collected from trial participants at day 0 and at day 28 after the second dose. Study-level results and caveats: Spike-specific TCR breadth and depth rose significantly after two AZD1222 doses compared with day 0 and with MenACWY recipients. Conclusions about previously exposed vaccinees were limited because only six AZD1222 recipients were SARS-CoV-2 seropositive at baseline. In the small 56-69-year group, the increase in depth fell short of significance, most likely because of low power. Nearly half of unique spike-specific TCRs reportedly recognized epitopes outside regions mutated in the B.1.351 and B.1.1.7 variants. Vaccine-associated CD4 TCRs spanned the whole spike protein, with dominant responses in regions 160-218 and 743-854. Most participants were white British and females outnumbered males, and the authors suggested that clonal diversity may have been underestimated. No day 14 peak-response samples were available, so repertoires were characterized only after the peak T cell response.

The clonotype originates from an adult who received the AZD1222 COVID-19 vaccine. The V gene is TRBV28 and the J gene is TRBJ2-7, with no reliable assignment of the D segment. This specimen was peripheral blood, taken 28 days after the second AZD1222 dose. CDR3 protein: CASSLRLEQYF. The nucleotide sequence is given as TGTGCCAGCAGTTTACGTCTCGAGCAGTACTTC.